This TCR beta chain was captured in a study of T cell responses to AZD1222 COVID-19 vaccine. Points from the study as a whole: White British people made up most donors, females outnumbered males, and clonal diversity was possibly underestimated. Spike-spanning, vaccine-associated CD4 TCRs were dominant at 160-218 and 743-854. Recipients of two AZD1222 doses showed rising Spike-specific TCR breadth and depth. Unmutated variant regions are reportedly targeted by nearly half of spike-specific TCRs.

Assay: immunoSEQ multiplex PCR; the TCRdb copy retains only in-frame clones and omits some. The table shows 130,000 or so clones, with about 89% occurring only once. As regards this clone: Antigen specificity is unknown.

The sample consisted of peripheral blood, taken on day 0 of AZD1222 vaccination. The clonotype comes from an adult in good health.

CDR3 amino acids: CASSAAGLSYEQYF. The CDR3 DNA is TGTGCCAGCAGCGCGGCGGGGCTTTCCTACGAGCAGTACTTC. The genes are TRBV9 and TRBJ2-7; TRBD2 might be the D (6 bases). Germline CDR1 is SGDLS and CDR2 is YYNGEE. Trimming removed 3 bases at V and 1 base at J, with 11 bases between. This CDR3 spans 14 amino acids.